This record looks at one TCR beta chain sequence and its context. No antigen is known for it. The germline CDR1 and CDR2 sequences are SGHKS and YYEKEE (reference sequence). Trimming pared 2 bases from V and 0 bases from J, leaving 12 bases between. The CDR3 runs 16 residues. This record comes from a study of shared clonotypes between healthy human individuals. Findings and caveats of the study: Naive CD4 clonotypes overlapped across several donors at roughly 5%. Memory subsets had estimated richness that was generally smaller than that of naive subsets. Generation probabilities of non-shared clonotypes were lower (relative to those shared by all four donors).

CD4+ cells underwent separation, giving CD45RA+ naive and CD45RA-negative memory subsets. The assay was immunoSEQ multiplex PCR, and TCRdb's table has in-frame clones only and misses some. The data contain around 1,100,000 clones, 60% to 85% of them singletons. The V call is TRBV5-5, the J call TRBJ2-1; possible D gene TRBD1, 6 bases. The sequence was collected from a man between 18 and 35 years old in good health. Some clones in this sample may be carry-over from other donors' samples. Sequenced input: memory CD4+ T cells from PBMCs. Subset denoted: CD45RA-negative fraction. The CDR3 sequence is CASSFTDSRSYNEQFF. The CDR3 nucleotides are TGTGCCAGCAGCTTCACGGACAGCCGCTCCTACAATGAGCAGTTCTTC.